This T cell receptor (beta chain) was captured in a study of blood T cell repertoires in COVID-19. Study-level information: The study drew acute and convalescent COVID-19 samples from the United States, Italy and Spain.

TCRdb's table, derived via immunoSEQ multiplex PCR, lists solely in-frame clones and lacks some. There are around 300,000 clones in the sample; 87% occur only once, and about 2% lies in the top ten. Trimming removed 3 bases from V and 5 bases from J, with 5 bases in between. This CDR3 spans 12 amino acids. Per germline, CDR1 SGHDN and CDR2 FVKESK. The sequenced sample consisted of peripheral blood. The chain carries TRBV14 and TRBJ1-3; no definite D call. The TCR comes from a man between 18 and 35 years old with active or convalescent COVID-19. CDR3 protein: CASSHSRNTIYF. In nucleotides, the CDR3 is TGTGCCAGCAGCCATAGTAGAAACACCATATATTTT. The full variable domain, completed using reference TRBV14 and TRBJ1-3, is EAGVTQFPSHSVIEKGQTVTLRCDPISGHDNLYWYRRVMGKEIKFLLHFVKESKQDESGMPNNRFLAERTGGTYSTLKVQPAELEDSGVYFCASSHSRNTIYFGEGSWLTVV.